One sample yielded the 24 T cell receptor beta chains listed below, sequenced in a study of cytomegalovirus exposure and HLA in healthy donors. Primers for the PCR totalled 60 Vbeta and 13 Jbeta. Assay used: immunoSEQ multiplex PCR; TCRdb lists only in-frame clones, some missing. The top ten clones hold 2.7% of a sample with some 220,000 clones, about 80% of them seen once. Sequencing input: PBMCs. These receptors were taken from a woman between 55 and 75 years old in good health and CMV-seropositive.

J is TRBJ1-4 and V is TRBV10-2, with TRBD1 matching 9 bases. This CDR3 is built from 13 residues. V was clipped by 2 bases and J by 8 bases; unmatched bases: 0. CDR1 WSHSY and CDR2 SAAADI come from the germline V gene. As DNA, the CDR3 is TGCGCCAGCAGTGAGGGACAGGGGGAAAAACTGTTTTTT. This translates into CASSEGQGEKLFF.

Of note for this clone: An end of the junction does not agree with germline; a read error may underlie this. The chain recombines TRBV7-9 with TRBJ2-7, with 8 bases fitting TRBD2. Germline lookup yields CDR1 SEHNR and CDR2 FQNEAQ (reference sequence). The CDR3 extends over 13 amino acids. CDR3 DNA sequence: TGTTCCAGCAGCTTGACCGGGGGGGACGAGCAGTACTTC. Its protein product is CSSSLTGGDEQYF. Filled out from reference TRBV7-9 and TRBJ2-7, the complete variable domain reads DTGVSQNPRHKITKRGQNVTFRCDPISEHNRLYWYRQTLGQGPEFLTYFQNEAQLEKSRLLSDRFSAERPKGSFSTLEIQRTEQGDSAMYLCSSSLTGGDEQYFGPGTRLTVT.

In this sample, this clone turned up once. The chain uses TRBV2 and TRBJ1-2; no clear D. This CDR3 spans 12 amino acids. Trimming left V 2 bases short and J 6 bases short, with 7 bases between. Germline V gene data show CDR1 as SNHLY and CDR2 as FYNNEI. The CDR3 DNA sequence: TGTGCCAGCAGTGAACACCCGGATGGCTACACCTTC. Its translation is CASSEHPDGYTF.

The V call is TRBV2, the J call TRBJ1-1; 11 bases line up with TRBD1. The CDR3 has 15 residues. CDR1 is SNHLY and CDR2 is FYNNEI in the germline V gene. Unmatched junction bases numbered 3, after V lost 6 bases and J lost 0 bases. The chain's CDR3 is CASSRDRGLNTEAFF. Written as DNA, the CDR3 is TGTGCCAGCAGCCGGGACAGGGGGTTGAACACTGAAGCTTTCTTT.

This clone was observed a single time. The rearrangement uses TRBV9 and TRBJ2-3; the match to TRBD1 covers 12 bases. Germline values: CDR1 SGDLS, CDR2 YYNGEE. The V segment lost 0 bases and the J segment 6 bases; nucleotides outside the gene matches: 2. CDR3 length: 15 residues. The chain's CDR3 is CASSVGDRGPDTQYF. The CDR3 DNA reads as TGTGCCAGCAGCGTAGGGGACAGGGGGCCCGATACGCAGTATTTT.

The chain recombines TRBV19 with TRBJ2-2; 9 bases are shared with TRBD1. CDR3 length: 14 residues. Germline values: CDR1 LNHDA, CDR2 SQIVND (reference sequence). J gave up 7 bases and V 5 bases, and 5 bases lay outside the gene matches. The DNA for the CDR3 is TGTGCCAGTAGTGCACAGGGGGCAGGCGGGGAGCTGTTTTTT. It is translated as CASSAQGAGGELFF. Variable domain in full (rest from reference TRBV19 and TRBJ2-2): DGGITQSPKYLFRKEGQNVTLSCEQNLNHDAMYWYRQDPGQGLRLIYYSQIVNDFQKGDIAEGYSVSREKKESFPLTVTSAQKNPTAFYLCASSAQGAGGELFFGEGSRLTVL.

The chain has TRBV7-8 and TRBJ1-2; 9 bases align to TRBD1. V lost 6 bases and J lost 4; bases outside the gene matches: 6. CDR1 is SGHVS, CDR2 FQNEAQ, per germline. CDR3 length: 14 residues. DNA for the CDR3: TGTGCCAGCAGTCGACAGGGGGTCGCCTATGGCTACACCTTC. This codes for CASSRQGVAYGYTF.

Only a few counts were recorded for this clone. This sequence joins TRBV7-2 and TRBJ2-7; 7 nucleotides agree with TRBD1. CDR3 length: 15 amino acids. Germline V lookup: CDR1 SGHTA, CDR2 FQGNSA. The ends lost 5 bases at V and 0 bases at J; junction bases unmatched: 7. The CDR3 bases are TGTGCCAGCAGCCTTGGGGACAGCAACTCCTACGAGCAGTACTTC. As protein: CASSLGDSNSYEQYF.

The rearrangement uses TRBV13 and TRBJ2-3, with unresolved D. With 2 bases removed from V and 4 bases from J, the gap between germline ends came to 4 bases. There are 12 residues in the CDR3. The germline CDR1 and CDR2 sequences are PRHDT and FYEKMQ (reference sequence). CDR3 DNA sequence: TGTGCCAGCAGCTTATCGGCAGATACGCAGTATTTT. Translation gives CASSLSADTQYF. Supplemented by reference TRBV13 and TRBJ2-3, the full variable domain reads AAGVIQSPRHLIKEKRETATLKCYPIPRHDTVYWYQQGPGQDPQFLISFYEKMQSDKGSIPDRFSAQQFSDYHSELNMSSLELGDSALYFCASSLSADTQYFGPGTRLTVL.

V usage is TRBV7-6 and J usage is TRBJ1-5; D gene unclear. Germline V lookup: CDR1 SGHVS, CDR2 FNYEAQ. V lost 3 bases and J 1 base, leaving 16 bases between the germline ends. The CDR3 runs 17 residues. The CDR3 bases are TGTGCCAGCAGCTTGCGGCCCCGGGGTCCAAGCAATCAGCCCCAGCATTTT. Residues: CASSLRPRGPSNQPQHF.

This chain joins TRBV7-8 and TRBJ2-7; no reliable D call. CDR3 length: 13 amino acids. Per germline, CDR1 SGHVS and CDR2 FQNEAQ. V was trimmed by 5 bases and J by 3 bases, leaving 11 bases between them. The DNA for the CDR3 is TGTGCCAGCAGCCTATACAGCAACTACGAGCAGTACTTC. Translated: CASSLYSNYEQYF.

There are a few counts of this clone. The CDR3 region is CASSPLDRRGTGELFF. The CDR3 DNA reads as TGTGCCAGCTCACCATTGGACAGGAGGGGAACCGGGGAGCTGTTTTTT. This chain uses TRBV18 with TRBJ2-2; D may be TRBD1 (7 bases). Germline-derived CDR1 and CDR2 are KGHSH and LQKENI. Trimming took off 2 bases at V and 5 bases at J, with 15 bases between the two ends. This CDR3 region has 16 residues.

The chain combines TRBV28 with TRBJ1-2; D not resolved. Trimming took off 4 bases at V and 2 bases at J, with 8 bases between the two ends. The CDR3 totals 13 residues. CDR1 and CDR2 from the germline V gene are MDHEN and SYDVKM. CDR3 coding DNA: TGTGCCAGCAGTTATAGGAGGAACTATGGCTACACCTTC. Its translation is CASSYRRNYGYTF.

This chain uses TRBV12-5 with TRBJ2-7, with TRBD2 identical over 9 bases. Germline lookup yields CDR1 LGHNT and CDR2 FRNRAP. Trimming took 3 bases from V and 7 from J; bases not matched to a gene: 4. The CDR3 spans 13 residues. In DNA form, the CDR3 reads TGTGCTAGTGGTTTTGGCCTAGCGGGGGAGCAGTACTTC. Translating it yields CASGFGLAGEQYF. Based on the CDR3 plus reference TRBV12-5 and TRBJ2-7, the full variable domain is DARVTQTPRHKVTEMGQEVTMRCQPILGHNTVFWYRQTMMQGLELLAYFRNRAPLDDSGMPKDRFSAEMPDATLATLKIQPSEPRDSAVYFCASGFGLAGEQYFGPGTRLTVT.

Details on this clone: This specimen includes other DNA sequences encoding the same CDR3. The gene calls are TRBV27 and TRBJ1-2; a possible D gene is TRBD1 (5 bases). CDR3 size: 15 residues. Germline lookup yields CDR1 MNHEY and CDR2 SMNVEV (reference sequence). Between the trimmed V and J ends, which lost 3 bases and 0 bases, there was a span of 11 bases. This chain's CDR3 is CASSLRRGTNYGYTF. CDR3 DNA: TGTGCCAGCAGTTTGAGGAGGGGAACTAACTATGGCTACACCTTC.

CDR3 in amino acids: CASSLLRGNNSPLHF. CDR3 sequence (DNA): TGCGCCAGCAGCTTGCTTAGGGGAAACAATTCACCCCTCCACTTT. The rearrangement links TRBV5-1 to TRBJ1-6; perhaps TRBD1 as D (5 bases). Trimming took off 1 base at V and 7 bases at J, with 12 bases between the two ends. Germline loops: CDR1 SGHRS, CDR2 YFSETQ. This CDR3 contains 15 residues.

The table lists this clone with a count of one. V is TRBV7-2 and J is TRBJ2-7; 16 nucleotides line up with TRBD2. V dropped 4 bases and J dropped 3; count of bases not matched to a gene: 6. This CDR3 is built from 17 residues. Per the germline V gene, CDR1 is SGHTA and CDR2 is FQGNSA. The CDR3 spells CASSSGTSGGARYEQYF. CDR3 DNA: TGTGCCAGCAGCTCCGGGACTAGCGGGGGGGCCCGCTACGAGCAGTACTTC. Full variable domain (remainder filled in from reference TRBV7-2 and TRBJ2-7): GAGVSQSPSNKVTEKGKDVELRCDPISGHTALYWYRQSLGQGLEFLIYFQGNSAPDKSGLPSDRFSAERTGGSVSTLTIQRTQQEDSAVYLCASSSGTSGGARYEQYFGPGTRLTVT.

The chain couples TRBV4-1 to TRBJ2-5, with TRBD2 matching 9 bases. The CDR3 loop spans 16 amino acids. Per germline, CDR1 MGHRA and CDR2 YSYEKL. With V trimmed by 2 bases and J by 3 bases, 7 bases remained unmatched. CDR3 amino acids: CASSQSGLASEETQYF. The CDR3, as DNA: TGCGCCAGCAGCCAATCAGGACTAGCGTCTGAAGAGACCCAGTACTTC.

The chain carries TRBV30 and TRBJ2-7, with D tentatively TRBD1 (6 bases). The CDR3 is 13 amino acids. V lost 2 bases and J 3 bases, leaving 11 bases between the germline ends. Germline lookup yields CDR1 GTSNPN and CDR2 SVGIG (reference sequence). DNA for the CDR3: TGTGCCTGGAGTACTACAGGGATCTACGAGCAGTACTTC. As protein: CAWSTTGIYEQYF.

DNA for the CDR3: TGTGCCAGCAGCTGGGGGGGGACCTCGGGCTATGGCTACACCTTC. It specifies CASSWGGTSGYGYTF. The V and J genes are TRBV5-6 and TRBJ1-2; TRBD1 is a possible D gene (5 bases). There are 15 residues in the CDR3. V was cut by 3 bases and J by 4 bases, with 16 bases left in between. Germline V gene lookup returns CDR1 SGHDT and CDR2 YYEEEE.

The CDR3 reads CATSRVASGSSYNEQFF. In DNA form, the CDR3 reads TGTGCCACCAGCAGAGTGGCTAGCGGGAGTTCCTACAATGAGCAGTTCTTC. The chain employs TRBV15 and TRBJ2-1; TRBD2 matches at 10 bases. The V gene's germline CDR1 is LNHNV and CDR2 YYDKDF (reference sequence). The CDR3 is 17 amino acids. J was trimmed by 1 base and V by 1 base; bases with no gene match: 4.

This clone was picked up a small number of times. V gene TRBV6-1 combines with J gene TRBJ2-2, with 10 bases matching TRBD1. CDR1 MNHNS and CDR2 SASEGT come from the germline V gene. The CDR3 length is 14 residues. V gave up 6 bases and J gave up 6 bases; unmatched junction bases: 4. CDR3 amino acids: CASRTGGAPGELFF. As DNA, the CDR3 is TGTGCCAGCAGGACAGGGGGCGCCCCCGGGGAGCTGTTTTTT.

The rearrangement links TRBV6-4 to TRBJ2-1; 13 nucleotides align to TRBD2. The junction had 1 base not matched to a gene; V was cut back by 2 bases and J by 12 bases. Germline loops: CDR1 MRHNA, CDR2 SNTAGT. CDR3 size: 13 residues. The CDR3 sequence: CASSDGTSGAQFF. DNA of the CDR3: TGTGCCAGCAGTGACGGGACTAGCGGGGCGCAGTTCTTC.

The CDR3 reads CASSQSGGGNQPQHF. CDR3 bases: TGTGCCAGCAGCCAAAGCGGGGGCGGCAATCAGCCCCAGCATTTT. The chain combines TRBV14 with TRBJ1-5; D may be TRBD1 (6 bases). Trimming shortened V by 2 bases and J by 2 bases, and 10 bases separated the two germline ends. The CDR3 totals 15 residues. Germline CDR1 and CDR2: SGHDN and FVKESK.